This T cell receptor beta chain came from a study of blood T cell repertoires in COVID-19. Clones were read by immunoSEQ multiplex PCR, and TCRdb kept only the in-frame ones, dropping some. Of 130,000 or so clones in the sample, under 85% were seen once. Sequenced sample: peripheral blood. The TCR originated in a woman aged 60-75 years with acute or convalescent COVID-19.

The CDR3 protein is CASRGHEQFF. The CDR3 coding sequence is TGTGCCAGCAGGGGCCATGAGCAGTTCTTC. The V gene is TRBV27, the J gene TRBJ2-1; D not certain. The V gene lost 6 bases and the J gene lost 8 bases, with 5 bases spanning the gap. CDR1 is MNHEY and CDR2 is SMNVEV in the germline V gene (reference sequence). The CDR3 extends over 10 amino acids.